These 15 T cell receptor beta chains came from one sample sequenced in a study of graft-versus-host responses after intestinal transplantation (dated by TCRdb to 2020 to 2023). Antigens for these TCRs are unknown. The sample's time point label is to be understood as: cells obtained before transplantation from donor or recipient. Libraries were built with the immunoSEQ multiplex PCR assay. TCRdb re-hosts the immuneACCESS table, in-frame sequences only. Its copies lack some clones; in the studies checked, an unresolved V gene accounts for under half of them, and the cause for the rest is not known. The sample has approximately 49,000 clones on record, around 95% of them singletons. Approximately 0.21% of the sample is held by the ten biggest clonotypes. This sample comprised unstimulated CD8+ T cells sorted from spleen or lymph node cells, obtained before transplant. Receptor source: a human donor who was the organ donor for an intestinal transplant.

This clone was picked up one time. This chain uses TRBV7-8 with TRBJ1-1; D ambiguous. The CDR3 is 14 residues long. The V gene lost 1 base and the J gene lost 1 base, with 7 bases spanning the gap. Germline V lookup: CDR1 SGHVS, CDR2 FQNEAQ. CDR3 nucleotides: TGTGCCAGCAGCTTAGGGGCAGCGAACACTGAAGCTTTCTTT. The encoded protein is CASSLGAANTEAFF.

V is TRBV2 and J is TRBJ1-2, with D possibly matching TRBD1 (6 bases). Germline CDR1 is SNHLY and CDR2 is FYNNEI. The V end was cut by 6 bases, the J end by 4 bases, with 18 bases between. There are 15 residues in the CDR3. The CDR3 nucleotides are TGTGCCAGCAGGGGCCAACAGGGTCTCGGCTATGGCTACACCTTC. It yields the protein CASRGQQGLGYGYTF.

The chain employs TRBV11-2 and TRBJ2-2; no clear D gene. The CDR3 is 13 amino acids. The germline V gene encodes CDR1 SGHAT and CDR2 FQNNGV. Trimming took off 1 base at V and 6 bases at J, with 6 bases between the two ends. The CDR3 nucleotides read TGTGCCAGCAGCTTAGCGGGTGCCGGGGAGCTGTTTTTT. It encodes CASSLAGAGELFF. The full variable domain, with the rest looked up from reference TRBV11-2 and TRBJ2-2, is EAGVAQSPRYKIIEKRQSVAFWCNPISGHATLYWYQQILGQGPKLLIQFQNNGVVDDSQLPKDRFSAERLKGVDSTLKIQPAKLEDSAVYLCASSLAGAGELFFGEGSRLTVL.

The gene calls are TRBV7-2 and TRBJ1-5, with D possibly TRBD1 on 6 matching bases. The V and J ends lost 4 bases and 6 bases respectively, with 16 bases between them. The CDR3 sequence is 15 residues long. Germline V lookup: CDR1 SGHTA, CDR2 FQGNSA. The CDR3 DNA sequence: TGTGCCAGCAGCTCAGGAACGGGGGGCTTTCAGCCCCAGCATTTT. This sequence encodes CASSSGTGGFQPQHF. Together with reference TRBV7-2 and TRBJ1-5, the CDR3 gives the full variable domain: GAGVSQSPSNKVTEKGKDVELRCDPISGHTALYWYRQSLGQGLEFLIYFQGNSAPDKSGLPSDRFSAERTGGSVSTLTIQRTQQEDSAVYLCASSSGTGGFQPQHFGDGTRLSIL.

CDR3 nucleotides: TGTGCCAGCAGTTACTCTACCAGAGGGAGCGAGCAGTACTTC. This encodes CASSYSTRGSEQYF. The chain employs TRBV6-5 and TRBJ2-7; D is possibly TRBD2 (5 bases). Trimming removed 0 bases from V and 6 bases from J, with 12 bases in between. Germline values: CDR1 MNHEY, CDR2 SVGAGI. This CDR3 spans 14 amino acids.

This clone showed up just once. This sequence joins TRBV9 and TRBJ2-1; 8 nucleotides line up with TRBD1. The CDR3 sequence is 13 residues long. Germline V gene sequence: CDR1 SGDLS, CDR2 YYNGEE. The J segment lost 9 bases and the V segment lost 0 bases, leaving 2 bases of the junction unmatched. The CDR3 loop is CASSVGQGSEQFF. CDR3 in DNA: TGTGCCAGCAGCGTAGGACAGGGGAGTGAGCAGTTCTTC. Based on the CDR3 plus reference TRBV9 and TRBJ2-1, the full variable domain is DSGVTQTPKHLITATGQRVTLRCSPRSGDLSVYWYQQSLDQGLQFLIQYYNGEERAKGNILERFSAQQFPDLHSELNLSSLELGDSALYFCASSVGQGSEQFFGPGTRLTVL.

The gene calls are TRBV27 and TRBJ1-1, with D perhaps matching TRBD1 (5 bases). The germline gives CDR1 MNHEY, CDR2 SMNVEV (reference sequence). CDR3 length: 14 residues. With 0 bases removed from V and 2 bases from J, the gap between germline ends came to 7 bases. The CDR3 DNA is TGTGCCAGCAGTTTATCAGGGGCCAACACTGAAGCTTTCTTT. Its protein is CASSLSGANTEAFF.

This clone was detected only once. The CDR3, as DNA: TGTGCCAGCAGTGAAATTGCTAGCGGTGAGGGCGCGGAGACCCAGTACTTC. It encodes CASSEIASGEGAETQYF. V usage is TRBV2 and J usage is TRBJ2-5, with 7 positions matching TRBD2. This CDR3 spans 17 amino acids. V dropped 2 bases and J dropped 5; count of bases not matched to a gene: 14. The V gene's germline CDR1 is SNHLY and CDR2 FYNNEI.

The V gene is TRBV28, the J gene TRBJ1-5; 9 bases are shared with TRBD1. V shed 5 bases and J 5 bases; nucleotides not matched to a gene: 1. The CDR3 is made up of 13 amino acids. CDR1 and CDR2 from the germline V gene are MDHEN and SYDVKM. In DNA, the CDR3 is TGTGCCAGCAGTCGGACAGGGGATCAGCCCCAGCATTTT. Translated, it gives CASSRTGDQPQHF.

The chain links TRBV7-9 to TRBJ2-7; D is unclear. Germline V gene lookup returns CDR1 SEHNR and CDR2 FQNEAQ (reference sequence). The CDR3 runs 17 residues. V gave up 3 bases and J gave up 1 base, with 19 bases separating them. The CDR3 nucleotides are TGTGCCAGCAGCTTCGGTGGGGAACATTTCCAGTCCTACGAGCAGTACTTC. It is translated as CASSFGGEHFQSYEQYF.

The chain has TRBV13 and TRBJ1-1; the D is unclear. The CDR3 totals 13 residues. CDR1 and CDR2 (germline): PRHDT, FYEKMQ (reference sequence). The V and J ends lost 0 bases and 7 bases respectively, with 9 bases between them. DNA of the CDR3: TGTGCCAGCAGCTTAGGGATGGGCAGTGAAGCTTTCTTT. It translates to CASSLGMGSEAFF.

The chain links TRBV7-9 to TRBJ2-3; TRBD2 matches 14 bases. This CDR3 contains 18 residues. Germline V gives CDR1 SEHNR, CDR2 FQNEAQ (reference sequence). V lost 5 bases and J lost 2; bases outside the gene matches: 9. The CDR3 protein is CASSPGTSGGLFTDTQYF. CDR3 DNA: TGTGCCAGCAGCCCCGGGACTAGCGGGGGCCTTTTCACAGATACGCAGTATTTT.

This chain uses TRBV25-1 with TRBJ2-5; D not resolved. Per the germline V gene, CDR1 is MGHDK and CDR2 is SYGVNS. This CDR3 comprises 13 residues. With 4 bases removed from V and 3 bases from J, the gap between germline ends came to 9 bases. CDR3 residues: CASSGMEKETQYF. The CDR3 region has the DNA TGTGCCAGCAGTGGGATGGAAAAAGAGACCCAGTACTTC.

This clone was detected a few times. This rearrangement joins TRBV11-2 to TRBJ1-1, with a possible D match to TRBD1 (5 bases). The V gene's germline CDR1 is SGHAT and CDR2 FQNNGV. CDR3 length equals 17 residues. The V end lost 0 bases, the J end lost 0 bases, and 14 bases lay between the germline ends. CDR3 DNA sequence: TGTGCCAGCAGCTTAGATCAGACCCGGGGGTTGAACACTGAAGCTTTCTTT. Its translation is CASSLDQTRGLNTEAFF.

V gene TRBV6-6 combines with J gene TRBJ2-3; 8 nucleotides agree with TRBD1. Germline V gene sequence: CDR1 MNHNY, CDR2 SVGAGI (reference sequence). The CDR3 extends over 15 amino acids. The junction had 6 bases not matched to a gene; V was cut back by 5 bases and J by 2 bases. Here the CDR3 DNA reads TGTGCCAGCAGTAAAGGGACAGGATACACAGATACGCAGTATTTT. This codes for CASSKGTGYTDTQYF.